This T cell receptor beta chain appears in the sequencing data of a study of T cells in Graves' hyperthyroidism and ophthalmopathy. Study-level findings and limits: In simple terms, a model built on 13 V-J features told ophthalmopathy apart from stable hyperthyroidism. Progression to ophthalmopathy was predicted a median of roughly 6.6 months early.

Criteria for exclusion of patients were uncontrolled infection, other autoimmune disease, pregnancy or lactation. Fresh peripheral blood, around 9.3 ml, was the source of the PBMCs. Using RNA transcripts as the source, TCR beta CDR3 regions were amplified. The HTBI primer set drove a first-round RT-PCR of the TCR CDR3. MiXCR was run by TCRdb on the multiplex PCR reads, yielding one entry per CDR3 protein. Among about 690,000 distinct CDR3 sequences listed, 15% to 20% were seen once. Per the germline V gene, CDR1 is GTSNPN and CDR2 is SVGIG (reference sequence). Trimming left V 5 bases short and J 0 bases short, with 14 bases between. CDR3 length: 14 amino acids. This clonotype was recorded many times. Its antigen is undetermined.

The sample consisted of blood. The chain couples TRBV30 to TRBJ2-7; D ambiguous. This receptor was obtained from a man between 50 and 59 years old with Graves' hyperthyroidism. CDR3 nucleotides: TGTGCCTGGGGTGGAGACTCCCGCTCCTACGAGCAGTACTTC. Translation: CAWGGDSRSYEQYF.